This entry concerns a single TCR beta chain. The antigen remains unidentified. V trimming: 4 bases; J trimming: 5 bases; junction bases outside the gene matches: 5. Per the germline V gene, CDR1 is SGHRS and CDR2 is YFSETQ. The CDR3 is 14 residues long. This entry comes from a study of identical twins. Overall study findings and caveats: Conclusions came from cross-sectional statistical analysis, not from following the same donors. Sharing of beta out-of-frame sequences by twins showed a weaker excess. Whereas memory repertoires showed no such difference, abundant cord blood beta clonotypes carried fewer insertions. Invariant MAIT and iNKT cells may have partly biased zero-insertion analyses.

TCRdb re-analysed the 5' RACE reads in MiXCR, keeping a single row per CDR3 protein. The table has 500,000 to 650,000 distinct CDR3 sequences, about a fifth seen once; the top ten hold approximately 0.52%. The same sample was also used in a study of yellow fever vaccine responses in identical twins.

The genes are TRBV5-1 and TRBJ2-1; TRBD2 aligns across 8 bases. The specimen sequenced was CD4+ T cells sorted from blood. The TCR comes from a young woman in good health. CDR3 in amino acids: CASSPGLVNNEQFF. The CDR3, as DNA: TGCGCCAGCAGCCCGGGACTAGTTAACAATGAGCAGTTCTTC.